One and the same sample provided the 15 T cell receptor beta chains below, sequenced in a study of blood T cells in healthy people across ages. Sample-barcoded 5' priming and a J-beta primer mix drove a second PCR of about 7 to 12 cycles. MiXCR, applied by TCRdb to the 5' RACE reads, yields one record per CDR3 protein. The profile shows some 700,000 distinct CDR3 sequences, about a fifth of them singletons. Specimen: blood. These receptors originate from a man aged 65-85 years in good health.

Many counts were recorded for this clonotype. The rearrangement joins TRBV7-2 to TRBJ2-3; D is uncertain. Germline CDR1 and CDR2: SGHTA and FQGNSA. Trimming removed 0 bases at V and 5 bases at J, with 6 bases between. This CDR3 is 13 amino acids long. The CDR3 is CASSLAWGDTQYF. DNA of the CDR3: TGTGCCAGCAGCTTAGCGTGGGGAGATACGCAGTATTTT.

The J gene is TRBJ1-5, the V gene TRBV2, with no clear D. There are 14 residues in the CDR3. V gave up 3 bases and J gave up 4 bases, with 10 bases separating them. Germline V gene sequence: CDR1 SNHLY, CDR2 FYNNEI. The CDR3 protein is CASSEGRANQPQHF. The DNA of the CDR3 is TGTGCCAGCAGTGAGGGGAGGGCTAATCAGCCCCAGCATTTT.

This clonotype was seen a few times. The chain combines TRBV20-1 with TRBJ1-1; unclear D gene. Germline V CDR1 and CDR2: DFQATT, SNEGSKA (reference sequence). Trimming left V 3 bases short and J 8 bases short, with 10 bases between. This CDR3 is built from 11 residues. DNA of the CDR3: TGCAGTGCTAGTGGGGTTTGGGAAGCTTTCTTT. It yields the protein CSASGVWEAFF.

In its sample, this clonotype was seen a few times. This sequence joins TRBV10-3 and TRBJ2-1, with TRBD2 as a possible D gene (7 bases). The J call is uncertain, as TRBJ2-5 better fits the DNA end. This CDR3 spans 15 amino acids. Germline V gene lookup returns CDR1 ENHRY and CDR2 SYGVKD. The DNA of the CDR3 is TGTGCCATCAGTGAGCGGGGGGCCGGGTTTGAGACCCAGTACTTC. Amino acids: CAISERGAGFETQYF.

The chain combines TRBV3-1 with TRBJ2-3; TRBD2 matches 14 bases. J gave up 7 bases and V 4 bases, and 7 bases lay outside the gene matches. The germline V gene has CDR1 LGHDT and CDR2 YNNKEL (reference sequence). This CDR3 has 16 residues. CDR3 protein: CASSRLGLAGDYTQYF. The CDR3 region has the DNA TGTGCCAGCAGCCGCCTGGGACTAGCGGGAGACTATACGCAGTATTTT.

The chain carries TRBV7-2 and TRBJ2-3; 12 positions agree with TRBD2. From germline, CDR1 is SGHTA and CDR2 FQGNSA. The CDR3 consists of 16 residues. The V and J ends lost 3 bases and 3 bases, in that order; junction bases with no gene match: 4. The CDR3 DNA is TGTGCCAGCAGCTTTTCGACTAGCGGGAGAACAGATACGCAGTATTTT. Translating gives CASSFSTSGRTDTQYF.

V is TRBV6-5 and J is TRBJ2-1; the D gene is possibly TRBD2 (7 bases). Trimming removed 2 bases from V and 0 bases from J, with 14 bases in between. The germline gives CDR1 MNHEY, CDR2 SVGAGI. The CDR3 has 17 residues. CDR3: CASSYGRGASSYNEQFF. DNA of the CDR3: TGTGCCAGCAGTTACGGCCGGGGGGCCAGCTCCTACAATGAGCAGTTCTTC.

The chain is built from TRBV5-6 and TRBJ1-5; the D is unclear. V shed 2 bases and J shed 5 bases, with 11 bases lying between them. The CDR3 is 14 residues long. Germline V gene lookup returns CDR1 SGHDT and CDR2 YYEEEE. CDR3 sequence: CASSFSPRDQPQHF. DNA of the CDR3: TGTGCCAGCAGCTTTTCCCCCCGAGATCAGCCCCAGCATTTT.

This rearrangement joins TRBV7-3 to TRBJ1-1, with 7 bases fitting TRBD1. The germline CDR1 and CDR2 sequences are SGHTA and FQGTGA. With 4 bases clipped from V and 6 bases from J, the junction kept 5 bases outside the gene matches. The CDR3 has 13 residues. Here the CDR3 DNA reads TGTGCCAGCAGCTCCGACAGGGACGCTGAAGCTTTCTTT. Amino acids: CASSSDRDAEAFF.

V gene TRBV11-2 combines with J gene TRBJ2-1; perhaps D is TRBD1 or TRBD2 (5 bases each). Trimming removed 6 bases at V and 4 bases at J, with 16 bases between. Germline values: CDR1 SGHAT, CDR2 FQNNGV. The CDR3 contains 15 residues. The CDR3: CASSREGFGYNEQFF. In nucleotides, the CDR3 is TGTGCCAGCAGTCGCGAGGGGTTCGGGTACAATGAGCAGTTCTTC.

The genes are TRBV12-3 or TRBV12-4 and TRBJ2-3, with 9 bases identical to TRBD2. The V segment lost 7 bases and the J segment 5 bases; nucleotides outside the gene matches: 10. The CDR3 is 15 residues long. Written as DNA, the CDR3 is TGTGCCAGCACCAATAGCGGGGGCCTGCGAGATACGCAGTATTTT. Amino acid sequence: CASTNSGGLRDTQYF.

As concerns this clonotype: One junction end does not reproduce the germline sequence, and a read error may be involved. This sequence joins TRBV5-5 and TRBJ1-1; the D gene is possibly TRBD1 (5 bases). The germline V gene encodes CDR1 SGHKS and CDR2 YYEKEE (reference sequence). CDR3 size: 15 residues. The CDR3 DNA follows: TGTGCCAGCAGCAAGGGGTCGGGCCCGAACGCTGAAGCTTTCTTT. This gives the protein CASSKGSGPNAEAFF.

J is TRBJ1-6 and V is TRBV11-2; D gene uncertain. Per the germline V gene, CDR1 is SGHAT and CDR2 is FQNNGV. Trimming cost V 5 bases and J 5 bases, with 4 bases left between them. This CDR3 comprises 12 residues. CDR3 in amino acids: CASSLDNSPLHF. The CDR3 DNA sequence: TGTGCCAGCAGCCTTGATAATTCACCCCTCCACTTT.

The chain is built from TRBV12-3 or TRBV12-4 and TRBJ2-2, with a possible D match to TRBD2 (5 bases). This CDR3 region has 15 residues. V was pared by 3 bases and J by 1 base, with 9 bases between. The CDR3 region is CASSLRVVNTGELFF. The CDR3 DNA sequence: TGTGCCAGCAGTTTGCGGGTGGTGAACACCGGGGAGCTGTTTTTT.

This clonotype came up once. This chain joins TRBV12-3 or TRBV12-4 and TRBJ2-3, with 10 bases aligning to TRBD2. The CDR3 totals 18 residues. The V segment lost 1 base and the J segment 4 bases; nucleotides outside the gene matches: 11. DNA of the CDR3: TGTGCCAGCAGTTTAGGGTCTAGCGGGGGAGCGGGCGCAGATACGCAGTATTTT. This sequence encodes CASSLGSSGGAGADTQYF.